The 15 T cell receptor beta chains presented below share a single source sample, sequenced in a study of T-cell memory formation after mild COVID-19. TCRdb ran MiXCR on the 5' RACE reads and lists one entry per CDR3 protein. The table has around 300,000 distinct CDR3 sequences, 12% to 15% seen once. Specimen: PBMCs or a T cell subset sorted from them (not recorded which). These receptors all come from a man in his late teens or twenties who had mild COVID-19 (a few samples of this study predate the infection). Cell type and time point are not known.

The rearrangement links TRBV5-6 to TRBJ2-3, with TRBD2 matching over 16 bases. Germline V gives CDR1 SGHDT, CDR2 YYEEEE. Trimming took 2 bases from V and 4 from J; bases not matched to a gene: 7. The CDR3 totals 18 residues. CDR3 sequence (DNA): TGTGCCAGCAGCTTCGGGACTAGCGGGGGGGTATCTGCAGATACGCAGTATTTT. Translation gives CASSFGTSGGVSADTQYF.

This clonotype was found a few times. The chain combines TRBV20-1 with TRBJ2-7; no definite D call. V was trimmed by 3 bases and J by 0 bases, leaving 12 bases between them. CDR1 and CDR2 (germline): DFQATT, SNEGSKA (reference sequence). CDR3 size: 14 residues. The CDR3 loop reads CSASQPTSSYEQYF. The DNA of the CDR3 is TGCAGTGCTAGTCAGCCTACGAGCTCCTACGAGCAGTACTTC.

The chain links TRBV9 to TRBJ2-1, with D hard to call. Deletions cut 0 bases from V and 10 bases from J, with 5 bases between. This CDR3 has 11 residues. Looked up from germline, CDR1 is SGDLS and CDR2 is YYNGEE. CDR3 in amino acids: CASSVAQEQFF. Written as DNA, the CDR3 is TGTGCCAGCAGCGTAGCTCAGGAGCAGTTCTTC.

This chain joins TRBV18 and TRBJ2-1; D is unresolved. The CDR3 spans 13 residues. Trimming took off 3 bases at V and 8 bases at J, with 11 bases between the two ends. Germline loops: CDR1 KGHSH, CDR2 LQKENI. The CDR3 sequence: CASSPDSPDEQFF. DNA for the CDR3: TGTGCCAGCTCACCGGATTCCCCCGATGAGCAGTTCTTC.

This clonotype has more than one count but fewer than ten. The V gene is TRBV5-5, the J gene TRBJ1-1; the D is unclear. Germline V gives CDR1 SGHKS, CDR2 YYEKEE (reference sequence). V dropped 4 bases and J dropped 5 bases, with 15 bases sitting between them. CDR3 length: 14 residues. The CDR3 coding sequence is TGTGCCAGCAGCGGTCGCGGGGAGTTGACTGAAGCTTTCTTT. Its translation is CASSGRGELTEAFF. Full variable domain (outside the CDR3, taken from reference TRBV5-5 and TRBJ1-1): DAGVTQSPTHLIKTRGQQVTLRCSPISGHKSVSWYQQVLGQGPQFIFQYYEKEERGRGNFPDRFSARQFPNYSSELNVNALLLGDSALYLCASSGRGELTEAFFGQGTRLTVV.

In this sample, this clonotype turned up a few times. The V call is TRBV9, the J call TRBJ2-3; 7 positions agree with TRBD2. The CDR3 has 11 residues. The V gene end was trimmed by 3 bases and the J gene end by 8 bases; junction bases not matched to a gene: 0. Germline CDR1 reads SGDLS; CDR2 reads YYNGEE. CDR3 loop: CASSGTSTQYF. The CDR3, as DNA: TGTGCCAGCAGCGGGACTAGTACGCAGTATTTT.

This clonotype appeared a few times. V gene TRBV4-2 combines with J gene TRBJ1-2, with a tentative D call TRBD1 (5 bases). This CDR3 comprises 14 residues. The ends were cut back, 1 base at V and 8 bases at J, with 14 bases in the middle. Germline V gene lookup returns CDR1 LGHNA and CDR2 YNFKEQ. Here the CDR3 reads CASSQAPQGGGYTF. The CDR3 DNA reads as TGTGCCAGCAGCCAAGCCCCTCAGGGAGGAGGCTACACCTTC.

The CDR3, as DNA: TGTGCCATCAGTAAGACTCGCGGGGGTCTACAAGAGACCCAGTACTTC. Protein product: CAISKTRGGLQETQYF. V and J are TRBV10-3 and TRBJ2-5, with 7 bases matching TRBD2. The CDR3 has 16 amino acids. Germline CDR1 reads ENHRY; CDR2 reads SYGVKD. V was pared by 5 bases and J by 2 bases, with 11 bases of the junction left unmatched.

This clonotype was found a few times. J is TRBJ2-5 and V is TRBV4-3; weak D call: TRBD2 (7 bases). From germline, CDR1 is LGHNA and CDR2 YSLEER. This CDR3 comprises 16 residues. V dropped 0 bases and J dropped 6 bases, with 17 bases sitting between them. CDR3 sequence reads: CASSQEPRGAGKTQYF. CDR3 DNA: TGCGCCAGCAGCCAAGAACCCCGGGGGGCCGGGAAGACCCAGTACTTC.

This clonotype was detected only a few times. The chain joins TRBV2 to TRBJ2-3, with 7 bases fitting TRBD2. V gave up 8 bases and J gave up 2 bases; unmatched junction bases: 13. The CDR3 extends over 16 amino acids. Germline CDR1 and CDR2: SNHLY and FYNNEI. This chain's CDR3 is CASESLGRGNTDTQYF. Written as DNA, the CDR3 is TGTGCCAGCGAGAGTTTGGGGCGGGGGAACACAGATACGCAGTATTTT.

This clonotype was seen ten or more times. The chain carries TRBV4-3 and TRBJ2-1; 7 positions match TRBD1. The CDR3 covers 17 residues. V dropped 3 bases and J dropped 4; count of bases not matched to a gene: 12. Germline V CDR1 and CDR2: LGHNA, YSLEER. The DNA for the CDR3 is TGCGCCAGCAGCCATGCGTATCCGGGACAGTCTTACAATGAGCAGTTCTTC. Protein: CASSHAYPGQSYNEQFF.

This clonotype was found many times. The CDR3 sequence: CASSFTPDTQYF. The CDR3 region has the DNA TGTGCCAGCAGTTTTACACCAGATACGCAGTATTTT. V gene TRBV7-9 combines with J gene TRBJ2-3; D call uncertain. Germline-derived CDR1 and CDR2 are SEHNR and FQNEAQ (reference sequence). The CDR3 is 12 amino acids. The ends were cut back, 6 bases at V and 4 bases at J, with 8 bases in the middle.

This sequence joins TRBV7-3 and TRBJ2-5, with 9 positions matching TRBD2. Germline CDR1 SGHTA, CDR2 FQGTGA. The length of the CDR3 is 13 residues. The J segment lost 3 bases and the V segment lost 8 bases, leaving 4 bases of the junction unmatched. CDR3 amino acids: CASGLAPKETQYF. The CDR3 region has the DNA TGTGCCAGCGGACTAGCGCCGAAAGAGACCCAGTACTTC.

V and J are TRBV5-5 and TRBJ2-3; 8 positions agree with TRBD2. This CDR3 region has 15 residues. V was pared by 4 bases and J by 2 bases, with 6 bases of the junction left unmatched. Germline values: CDR1 SGHKS, CDR2 YYEKEE (reference sequence). This CDR3 reads CASSTTGGTTDTQYF. The CDR3 DNA follows: TGTGCCAGCAGCACAACGGGGGGGACCACAGATACGCAGTATTTT. The full variable domain, completed using reference TRBV5-5 and TRBJ2-3, is DAGVTQSPTHLIKTRGQQVTLRCSPISGHKSVSWYQQVLGQGPQFIFQYYEKEERGRGNFPDRFSARQFPNYSSELNVNALLLGDSALYLCASSTTGGTTDTQYFGPGTRLTVL.

To note about this clonotype: The germline gene is not matched at one end of the junction; a read error may be the cause. The chain links TRBV4-3 to TRBJ2-2; the match to TRBD1 covers 10 bases. Germline V CDR1 and CDR2: LGHNA, YSLEER. This CDR3 has 15 amino acids. CDR3 loop: CASRQGTGVGGELFF. CDR3 coding DNA: TGCGCCAGCAGACAAGGGACAGGGGTCGGCGGGGAGCTGTTTTTT.